What follows are 3 T cell receptor beta chains derived from one specimen sequenced in a study of CXCR3-negative and CXCR3-positive naive CD8 T cells. The TRB libraries of cDNA were built by UMI-labeled 5' RACE. No DNA is given; TCRdb re-called the 5' RACE reads and lists each CDR3 protein once. This table lists around 50,000 distinct CDR3 sequences. Material for sequencing was naive CXCR3- CD8+ T cells from blood. Subset given: CD45RO-CCR7+CD27+CD95- naive CD8+ T cells lacking CXCR3 (TNR3-). The receptors shown here come from a human donor in good health. Some clones in this sample may be carry-over from other donors' samples.

V and J are TRBV5-1 and TRBJ2-7. The V gene's germline CDR1 is SGHRS and CDR2 YFSETQ. The CDR3 extends over 12 amino acids. This chain's CDR3 is CASSSDIVEQYF.

V gene TRBV4-3 combines with J gene TRBJ2-2; lacking DNA, the TRBD1 call made by TCRdb goes unchecked. The CDR3 consists of 18 residues. Germline values: CDR1 LGHNA, CDR2 YSLEER. The CDR3 reads CASSPLSRGANRVGELFF.

V gene TRBV12-3 or TRBV12-4 combines with J gene TRBJ1-1. This CDR3 has 11 residues. The CDR3 is CASSLANEAFF.